Listed below are T cell receptor beta chains from one sample, sequenced in a study of cytomegalovirus exposure and HLA in healthy donors. TCRdb's table, derived via immunoSEQ multiplex PCR, lists solely in-frame clones and lacks some. The table shows about 140,000 clones, with 79% occurring only once. The specimen was PBMCs. The receptors originated from a man aged 18 to 30 in good health and CMV-seronegative. The CDR3 runs from the conserved cysteine through the conserved F or W. Each record gives: V gene, clone size, J gene, D gene, CDR3 DNA, CDR3 protein. The D gene is left open where the match is weak. For some rows the clone size is stated as once, few or many, or as a class when expanded; others skip it.

>TRBV7-6|.|TRBJ1-1|.
TGTGCCAGCAGCCCTATCGGCACTGAAGCTTTCTTT
CASSPIGTEAFF
>TRBV6-5|few|TRBJ1-6|.
TGTGCCAGCAGTGCGGGACCGTATAATTCACCCCTCCACTTT
CASSAGPYNSPLHF
>TRBV30|.|TRBJ2-5|TRBD2
TGTGCCAGTAGCGGGAGCGGGGAGACCCAGTACTTC
CASSGSGETQYF
>TRBV6-6|.|TRBJ1-2|TRBD1
TGTGCCAGCAACGGACAGGGGGAACCCTTC
CASNGQGEPF
>TRBV19|.|TRBJ2-5|.
TGTGCCAGTATGGGGGGAAATTCCCAAGAGACCCAGTACTTC
CASMGGNSQETQYF
>TRBV7-2|.|TRBJ1-1|.
TGTGCCAGCAGCAGAACGAGGGCGCGAACTGAAGCTTTCTTT
CASSRTRARTEAFF
>TRBV29-1|.|TRBJ2-5|.
TGCAGCGTTGAAGGGACTTCTGAGACCCAGTACTTC
CSVEGTSETQYF
>TRBV5-4|.|TRBJ2-5|.
TGTGCCAGCAGCATCAGTGGCCAAGAGACCCAGTACTTC
CASSISGQETQYF
>TRBV9|.|TRBJ2-2|TRBD2
TGTGCCAGCAGCGTTGGGACTAGCGGGGTATTCGCCGGGGAGCTGTTTTTT
CASSVGTSGVFAGELFF
>TRBV7-9|.|TRBJ2-7|TRBD1
TGTGCCAGCAGGCTGACCGGGACAGGGGCCTACGAGCAGTACTTC
CASRLTGTGAYEQYF
>TRBV19|few|TRBJ1-5|TRBD1
TGTGCCAGTAGTACCCGCGGGACAGGGGCCAATCAGCCCCAGCATTTT
CASSTRGTGANQPQHF
>TRBV30|few|TRBJ2-1|.
TGTGCCTGGTCCTTCCTTCGGAATGAGCAGTTCTTC
CAWSFLRNEQFF
>TRBV11-2|.|TRBJ2-7|.
TGTGCCAGCAGCTTCCATCAAGAGGGTGCCTACGAGCAGTACTTC
CASSFHQEGAYEQYF
>TRBV10-3|.|TRBJ2-7|TRBD2
TGTGCCATCAGGGTGACTAGCGGGTCCCACGAGCAGTACTTC
CAIRVTSGSHEQYF
>TRBV10-3|.|TRBJ1-2|.
TGTGCCATCAGTGTAGACTCCCAGAACTATGGCTACACCTTC
CAISVDSQNYGYTF
>TRBV18|.|TRBJ1-2|.
TGTGCCAGCTCGCAAGCCCAGGGTACGAACTATGGCTACACCTTC
CASSQAQGTNYGYTF
>TRBV5-1|few|TRBJ2-7|.
TGCGCCAGCAGCGGACGGGACAAGAGCCCGGTGTACTTC
CASSGRDKSPVYF
>TRBV30|.|TRBJ2-7|TRBD1
TGTGCCTGGAGGACAGGGAACTACGAGCAGTACTTC
CAWRTGNYEQYF
>TRBV14|.|TRBJ2-7|.
TGTGCCAGCAGCCAAGTTCCCTACGAGCAGTACTTC
CASSQVPYEQYF
>TRBV6-4|few|TRBJ1-4|TRBD1
TGTGCCAGCAGTGCCGGGACAGGGGGAAAACTGTTTTTT
CASSAGTGGKLFF
>TRBV9|.|TRBJ1-3|.
TGTGCCAGCAGCGTAGTCGGGGGGGGCTCTGGAAACACCATATATTTT
CASSVVGGGSGNTIYF
>TRBV15|.|TRBJ1-3|TRBD1
TGTGCCACCAGCAGAGCGCCCACAGGGGAGGCTGGAAACACCATATATTTT
CATSRAPTGEAGNTIYF
>TRBV15|.|TRBJ2-5|TRBD2
TGTGCCACCAGCAGAACCGATACCCCGGGGGGGAGGGAGACCCAGTACTTC
CATSRTDTPGGRETQYF
>TRBV4-2|.|TRBJ2-2|TRBD2
TGTGCCAGCAGCCAGGGCGGGAGCGGGGAGCTGTTTTTT
CASSQGGSGELFF
>TRBV7-6|.|TRBJ1-6|.
TGTGCCAGCAGCTACGACCCGGGGGGGAATTCACCCCTCCACTTT
CASSYDPGGNSPLHF
>TRBV4-2|.|TRBJ2-5|.
TGTGCCAGCAGCCAAGAAGGGGCCACTAACCAAGAGACCCAGTACTTC
CASSQEGATNQETQYF
>TRBV13|once|TRBJ2-2|.
TGTGCCAGCAGCTTAGGCCTAACAGGGCCCACCGGGGAGCTGTTTTTT
CASSLGLTGPTGELFF
>TRBV2|.|TRBJ1-2|.
TGTGCCAGCAGTGACAGGGGATACTATGGCTACACCTTC
CASSDRGYYGYTF
>TRBV29-1|.|TRBJ2-2|.
TGCAGCGTTGATTTCCAGGGGAACACCGGGGAGCTGTTTTTT
CSVDFQGNTGELFF
>TRBV7-9|.|TRBJ1-2|.
TGTTCCAGCAGTGCCGGGGGGGGCTCCCGCGGAGGCTACACCTTC
CSSSAGGGSRGGYTF
>TRBV27|.|TRBJ1-1|.
TGTGCCAGCTCAAACAGCTTGAACACTGAAGCTTTCTTT
CASSNSLNTEAFF
>TRBV11-3|.|TRBJ2-2|TRBD1
TGTGCCAGCAGCTTAGCCGGGACAGGCTTCGGGGAGCTGTTTTTT
CASSLAGTGFGELFF
>TRBV6-5|few|TRBJ2-7|.
TGTGCCAGCAGTTACTCCGGGGGAGCTAGGTCCTACGAGCAGTACTTC
CASSYSGGARSYEQYF
>TRBV29-1|.|TRBJ1-3|.
TGCAGCGCACGGAGGGGAAACACCATATATTTT
CSARRGNTIYF
>TRBV9|.|TRBJ2-7|.
TGTGCCAGCAGCGTAGGGGCTGATTACGAGCAGTACTTC
CASSVGADYEQYF
>TRBV10-3|once|TRBJ1-2|TRBD1
TGTGCCATCAACAGGGGCGGTTATGGCTACACCTTC
CAINRGGYGYTF
>TRBV6-4|.|TRBJ1-6|TRBD1
TGTGCCAGCAGTGCCCTACAGGGGACCAATTCACCCCTCCACTTT
CASSALQGTNSPLHF
>TRBV6-6|.|TRBJ2-1|.
TGTGCCAGCACCCTAAGCACCTACAATGAGCAGTTCTTC
CASTLSTYNEQFF
>TRBV4-1|.|TRBJ1-5|TRBD1
TGCGCCAGCAGCCAGAAAGAGATCCCGACAGGGGGGGGGCCCCAGCATTTT
CASSQKEIPTGGGPQHF
>TRBV29-1|.|TRBJ2-3|.
TGCAGCGCTAGACCCGGGTTCACAGATACGCAGTATTTT
CSARPGFTDTQYF
>TRBV6-1|.|TRBJ1-5|.
TGTGCCAGCAGCGTGGTGGAGGCCGAAAATCAGCCCCAGCATTTT
CASSVVEAENQPQHF
>TRBV7-9|.|TRBJ1-1|.
TGTTCCAGCAGCTTAACAGCTGAAGCTTTCTTT
CSSSLTAEAFF
>TRBV4-1|.|TRBJ1-2|TRBD1
TGCGCCAGCAGCCAAGACAGGGGGAGGTGGGGCTACACCTTC
CASSQDRGRWGYTF
>TRBV7-9|.|TRBJ2-7|.
TGTGCCAGCAGCTTCGGGACACCTCCCTACGAGCAGTACTTC
CASSFGTPPYEQYF
>TRBV5-1|once|TRBJ2-5|.
TGCGCCAGCAGCAACGAGGGCCAAGAGACCCAGTACTTC
CASSNEGQETQYF
>TRBV7-8|.|TRBJ2-3|TRBD2
TGTGCCAGCAGCTTAGGACGGCGGGGGGCATTGAGTGATACGCAGTATTTT
CASSLGRRGALSDTQYF
>TRBV4-3|.|TRBJ1-4|.
TGCGCCAGCAGCCAAGGCCCCAGGGGCAGCGATGAAAAACTGTTTTTT
CASSQGPRGSDEKLFF
>TRBV7-9|.|TRBJ1-1|.
TGTGCCAGCACTTTCGAGGCTACGAACACTGAAGCTTTCTTT
CASTFEATNTEAFF
>TRBV10-3|.|TRBJ2-6|TRBD1
TGTGCCATCAGTGTCCTACCGGGACAGGAGTCTGGGGCCAACGTCCTGACTTTC
CAISVLPGQESGANVLTF
>TRBV6-1|.|TRBJ2-7|.
TGTGCCAGCAGTGAAGCCAAAGGGGGCTACGAGCAGTACTTC
CASSEAKGGYEQYF
>TRBV6-1|few|TRBJ1-6|TRBD1
TGTGCCAGCGAACAGGGGGCGCTGGGGAATTCACCCCTCCACTTT
CASEQGALGNSPLHF
>TRBV29-1|.|TRBJ1-3|TRBD1
TGCAGCGTTGAAGTCCGCGGGATACGGGGGGACAGGGTAGAGGACACCATATATTTT
CSVEVRGIRGDRVEDTIYF